This TCR beta chain was profiled in a study of T cell responses to AZD1222 COVID-19 vaccine. Study-wide findings and caveats: Spike-specific TCR breadth and depth rose after two AZD1222 doses. A mostly white British donor set with more females was recruited, and clonal diversity was possibly underestimated.

Germline assignment: CDR1 SGHNT and CDR2 YENEEA. The V end lost 5 bases, the J end lost 0 bases, and 14 bases lay between the germline ends. The CDR3 sequence is 16 residues long. Concerning this clone: The antigen is undetermined.

Sequenced by immunoSEQ multiplex PCR; TCRdb stores in-frame clones only, minus some. The sample lists some 120,000 clones, around nine tenths occurring once. This chain connects TRBV11-3 to TRBJ1-5; unclear D gene. Sequencing used peripheral blood, obtained on day 0 of AZD1222 vaccination. This TCR was sampled from an adult in good health. CDR3 sequence: CASSPLGGNSNQPQHF. The CDR3 coding sequence is TGTGCCAGCAGCCCCCTAGGAGGGAATAGCAATCAGCCCCAGCATTTT.